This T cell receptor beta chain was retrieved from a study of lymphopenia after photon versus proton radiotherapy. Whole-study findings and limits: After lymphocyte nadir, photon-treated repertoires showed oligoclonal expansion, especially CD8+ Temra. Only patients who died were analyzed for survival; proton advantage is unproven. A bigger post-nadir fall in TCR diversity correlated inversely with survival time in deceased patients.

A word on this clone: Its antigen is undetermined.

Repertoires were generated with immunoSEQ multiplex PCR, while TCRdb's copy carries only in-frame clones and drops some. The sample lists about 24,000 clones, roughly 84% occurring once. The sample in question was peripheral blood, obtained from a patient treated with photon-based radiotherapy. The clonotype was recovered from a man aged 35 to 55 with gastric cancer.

CDR3: CASRSGVGETQYF. CDR3 DNA sequence: TGTGCCAGCAGGTCAGGGGTGGGAGAGACCCAGTACTTC. This chain links TRBV2 with TRBJ2-5; D is possibly TRBD1 (6 bases). CDR1 is SNHLY, CDR2 FYNNEI, per germline. This CDR3 is 13 amino acids long. The ends were cut back, 6 bases at V and 4 bases at J, with 12 bases in the middle.